The 31 T cell receptor beta chains below come from one sample, sequenced in a study of vaccination effects on CD4 cells after COVID-19. The ViraFEST assay expanded antigen-specific CD4+ T cells with viral peptide pools before sequencing. At the end of about ten days of culture, CD4+ T cells were isolated. PCR showed that the person got SARS-CoV-2 infection at some point between March and December 2020. Their cognate antigens are unknown. Profiling relied on immunoSEQ multiplex PCR, and the TCRdb table lists in-frame clones only, not all of them. The data show approximately 26,000 clones, roughly 71% seen once. Source: CD4+ T cells from PBMCs cultured with SARS-CoV-2 spike peptides, taken before COVID-19 vaccination. All receptors come from a human donor who had a prior SARS-CoV-2 infection.

The rearrangement uses TRBV11-2 and TRBJ1-2; 7 bases agree with TRBD1. CDR3 size: 16 residues. V lost 5 bases and J lost 7; bases outside the gene matches: 16. Per germline, CDR1 SGHAT and CDR2 FQNNGV. CDR3 in amino acids: CASSGSLNRGLSGYTF. The CDR3 bases are TGTGCCAGCAGCGGGAGCCTGAACAGGGGTCTTAGTGGCTACACCTTC.

This clone has a handful of counts. The chain carries TRBV5-4 and TRBJ2-1, with 10 bases aligning to TRBD2. The CDR3 runs 17 residues. Germline loops: CDR1 SGHNT, CDR2 YYREEE (reference sequence). J lost 5 bases, V lost 1 base, and 9 bases had no gene match. CDR3 sequence: CASSLPAGGPENNEQFF. CDR3 sequence (DNA): TGTGCCAGCAGCTTGCCAGCGGGAGGGCCTGAGAACAATGAGCAGTTCTTC.

The chain employs TRBV12-3 or TRBV12-4 and TRBJ2-5; D not certain. Trimming stripped 5 bases from V and 5 bases from J, with 9 bases between. This CDR3 region has 12 residues. The CDR3 is CASSPLAETQYF. DNA of the CDR3: TGTGCCAGCAGTCCCTTGGCCGAGACCCAGTACTTC.

This clone was detected a few times. J is TRBJ2-2 and V is TRBV4-3; D might be TRBD2 (5 bases). Germline lookup yields CDR1 LGHNA and CDR2 YSLEER. The CDR3 runs to 15 residues. Trimming shortened V by 0 bases and J by 5 bases, and 10 bases separated the two germline ends. The CDR3: CASSQEGVITGELFF. The CDR3 DNA follows: TGCGCCAGCAGCCAAGAGGGAGTAATAACCGGGGAGCTGTTTTTT.

This rearrangement joins TRBV7-6 to TRBJ1-2; D perhaps matches TRBD1 (5 bases). The CDR3 covers 15 residues. V shed 9 bases and J shed 4 bases, with 21 bases lying between them. Germline CDR1 reads SGHVS; CDR2 reads FNYEAQ. The CDR3 nucleotides read TGTGCCAGGCGTGGACCGGGACGGATCTTCTATGGCTACACCTTC. The encoded protein is CARRGPGRIFYGYTF. The full variable domain, completed using reference TRBV7-6 and TRBJ1-2, is GAGVSQSPRYKVTKRGQDVALRCDPISGHVSLYWYRQALGQGPEFLTYFNYEAQQDKSGLPNDRFSAERPEGSISTLTIQRTEQRDSAMYRCARRGPGRIFYGYTFGSGTRLTVV.

The chain has TRBV9 and TRBJ1-5; D is ambiguous. Germline assignment: CDR1 SGDLS and CDR2 YYNGEE. CDR3 length: 15 amino acids. V lost 0 bases and J lost 5, with 12 bases in between. Here the CDR3 DNA reads TGTGCCAGCAGCGTAGGTTTGGACGGTTATCAGCCCCAGCATTTT. Encoded protein: CASSVGLDGYQPQHF.

This rearrangement joins TRBV7-2 to TRBJ2-5; D is unresolved. This CDR3 has 14 residues. Germline CDR1 SGHTA, CDR2 FQGNSA. Trimming pared 3 bases from V and 4 bases from J, leaving 12 bases between. CDR3 in DNA: TGTGCCAGCAGCTTTCGGGCCCCGCCAGAGACCCAGTACTTC. Translating it yields CASSFRAPPETQYF.

This chain connects TRBV7-9 to TRBJ2-7, with a weak D call TRBD2 (6 bases). The CDR3 contains 16 residues. V was shortened by 5 bases and J by 0 bases, with 17 bases between the two germline ends. Germline loops: CDR1 SEHNR, CDR2 FQNEAQ (reference sequence). CDR3 protein: CASSADGGTPSYEQYF. CDR3 nucleotides: TGTGCCAGCAGCGCCGATGGGGGGACCCCCTCCTACGAGCAGTACTTC.

There are a few counts of this clone. The chain employs TRBV2 and TRBJ1-1, with D possibly TRBD1 on 5 matching bases. Trimming took 4 bases from V and 6 from J, leaving 18 bases between them. The CDR3 extends over 15 amino acids. The germline V gene encodes CDR1 SNHLY and CDR2 FYNNEI. The CDR3 nucleotides read TGTGCCAGCAGTGCAGAACAGAGGGGTGGCTCTGAAGCTTTCTTT. Amino acids: CASSAEQRGGSEAFF.

The CDR3 loop is CASSAGQGALNTF. For the CDR3, the DNA is TGTGCCAGCAGCGCGGGACAGGGGGCTCTGAACACCTTC. This chain joins TRBV7-2 and TRBJ1-2; 12 bases are a match to TRBD1. With V trimmed by 5 bases and J by 12 bases, 7 bases remained unmatched. This CDR3 region has 13 residues. Per germline, CDR1 SGHTA and CDR2 FQGNSA.

This clone is a singleton in its sample. The chain links TRBV11-3 to TRBJ2-2, with D maybe TRBD2 (6 bases). The germline CDR1 and CDR2 sequences are SGHNT and YENEEA. The CDR3 loop spans 15 amino acids. The V end was cut by 1 base, the J end by 4 bases, with 10 bases between. CDR3 sequence reads: CASSLGYGSTGELFF. The DNA for the CDR3 is TGTGCCAGCAGCTTAGGGTACGGGAGCACCGGGGAGCTGTTTTTT.

This chain joins TRBV19 and TRBJ2-1; 12 bases fit TRBD1. The CDR3 is made up of 15 amino acids. The V and J ends lost 6 bases and 9 bases, in that order; junction bases with no gene match: 9. Germline V CDR1 and CDR2: LNHDA, SQIVND (reference sequence). The CDR3 DNA sequence: TGTGCCAGTAGCATCCGGGACAGGGGGCTCAGTGAGCAGTTCTTC. Translated, it gives CASSIRDRGLSEQFF.

The rearrangement joins TRBV27 to TRBJ2-7; D is possibly TRBD1 or TRBD2 (5 bases each). The CDR3 loop spans 16 amino acids. Trimming took off 4 bases at V and 0 bases at J, with 16 bases between the two ends. Germline CDR1 is MNHEY and CDR2 is SMNVEV (reference sequence). As DNA, the CDR3 is TGTGCCAGCAGTTCGGGGACGGACCTCAGCTCCTACGAGCAGTACTTC. This codes for CASSSGTDLSSYEQYF.

This sequence joins TRBV4-3 and TRBJ2-3; the D gene is possibly TRBD1 (6 bases). Trimming removed 0 bases at V and 5 bases at J, with 9 bases between. CDR1 is LGHNA, CDR2 YSLEER, per germline. The CDR3 sequence is 14 residues long. The CDR3 here is CASSQDGGQDTQYF. The CDR3 bases are TGCGCCAGCAGCCAAGATGGGGGACAAGATACGCAGTATTTT.

This clone was picked up a small number of times. V gene TRBV2 combines with J gene TRBJ1-1, with D possibly being TRBD1 (6 bases). CDR1 and CDR2 from the germline V gene are SNHLY and FYNNEI. V dropped 7 bases and J dropped 1 base, with 10 bases sitting between them. This CDR3 has 13 residues. As DNA, the CDR3 is TGTGCCAGCACCCAACAGGGGAACACTGAAGCTTTCTTT. It is translated as CASTQQGNTEAFF.

V and J are TRBV20-1 and TRBJ2-5; D is ambiguous. The CDR3 is made up of 13 amino acids. Germline V gives CDR1 DFQATT, CDR2 SNEGSKA (reference sequence). V lost 3 bases, J lost 2 bases, and 10 bases lay in between. DNA of the CDR3: TGCAGTGCTAGTGGGCTGCTACAAGAGACCCAGTACTTC. It translates to CSASGLLQETQYF.

The J gene is TRBJ1-1, the V gene TRBV5-1; 9 nucleotides line up with TRBD1. The CDR3 is 16 residues long. The germline V gene has CDR1 SGHRS and CDR2 YFSETQ. V was clipped by 3 bases and J by 3 bases; unmatched bases: 9. CDR3 in DNA: TGCGCCAGCAGCTATCTTGGACAGGGGTGGGACACTGAAGCTTTCTTT. Its protein product is CASSYLGQGWDTEAFF.

V gene TRBV6-6 combines with J gene TRBJ2-2; 10 bases are a match to TRBD1. The germline V gene has CDR1 MNHNY and CDR2 SVGAGI (reference sequence). V dropped 6 bases and J dropped 4; count of bases not matched to a gene: 5. The CDR3 has 15 residues. CDR3 sequence: CASRPGTGVTGELFF. The CDR3 nucleotides read TGTGCCAGCAGACCCGGGACAGGGGTCACCGGGGAGCTGTTTTTT.

This clone was seen a few times. V and J are TRBV9 and TRBJ1-1, with D possibly matching TRBD1 (5 bases). The CDR3 sequence is 14 residues long. With 0 bases removed from V and 1 base from J, the gap between germline ends came to 7 bases. Per the germline V gene, CDR1 is SGDLS and CDR2 is YYNGEE. The CDR3 DNA sequence: TGTGCCAGCAGCGTAGCCGGACAGAACACTGAAGCTTTCTTT. This encodes CASSVAGQNTEAFF.

The V gene is TRBV4-1, the J gene TRBJ1-6, with D possibly matching TRBD1 (6 bases). V was shortened by 9 bases and J by 6 bases, with 24 bases between the two germline ends. This CDR3 region has 17 residues. CDR1 and CDR2 from the germline V gene are MGHRA and YSYEKL. This CDR3 reads CASTLGVGGAINSPLHF. In DNA, the CDR3 is TGCGCCAGTACTCTTGGCGTAGGGGGGGCGATTAATTCACCCCTCCACTTT.

The chain employs TRBV4-1 and TRBJ2-7, with a possible D match to TRBD1 (6 bases). Germline CDR1 is MGHRA and CDR2 is YSYEKL. This CDR3 region has 16 residues. Deletions cut 3 bases from V and 4 bases from J, with 19 bases between. CDR3 DNA sequence: TGCGCCAGCAGCCATAAATTGCAGGGGAATTTGTACGAGCAGTACTTC. Its protein is CASSHKLQGNLYEQYF.

This clone showed up just a few times. The rearrangement joins TRBV5-1 to TRBJ1-3; 11 bases agree with TRBD1. This CDR3 spans 17 amino acids. Germline assignment: CDR1 SGHRS and CDR2 YFSETQ. The trim removed 0 bases at V and 0 bases at J, leaving 2 bases unmatched. The DNA for the CDR3 is TGCGCCAGCAGCTTGGCCGGGACAGGGGGCTCTGGAAACACCATATATTTT. It is translated as CASSLAGTGGSGNTIYF.

This rearrangement joins TRBV20-1 to TRBJ1-2; D not certain. The CDR3 totals 9 residues. Looked up from germline, CDR1 is DFQATT and CDR2 is SNEGSKA (reference sequence). This CDR3 is CCHRRGYTF. Written as DNA, the CDR3 is TGCTGTCACCGGCGGGGCTACACCTTC.

This clone was observed a few times. The gene calls are TRBV6-5 and TRBJ1-2, with 9 positions matching TRBD1. V shed 6 bases, J shed 6 bases, and the junction held 11 bases outside the gene matches. The CDR3 is 15 residues long. From germline, CDR1 is MNHEY and CDR2 SVGAGI. CDR3 sequence reads: CASRYRDTGGDGYTF. CDR3 nucleotide sequence: TGTGCCAGCAGGTACAGAGATACAGGGGGCGATGGCTACACCTTC.

The chain links TRBV3-1 (or the pseudogene TRBV3-2) to TRBJ2-3; 8 bases align to TRBD2. V lost 1 base to trimming and J lost 5 bases; unmatched junction nucleotides: 17. Germline CDR1 reads LGHDT; CDR2 reads YNNKEL (reference sequence). The CDR3 runs 19 residues. Here the CDR3 reads CASSQGAQRTSQPQDTQYF. CDR3 nucleotide sequence: TGTGCCAGCAGCCAAGGGGCCCAAAGGACTAGCCAACCCCAAGATACGCAGTATTTT.

The chain uses TRBV21-1 and TRBJ1-2; TRBD1, as called in the table, went unchecked against the DNA. TRBV21-1 is annotated as a pseudogene. CDR3 length: 18 amino acids. In DNA form, the CDR3 reads TGTGCCAGCAGCAAAAGAGTTCCCGCGGGACAGATGACCTATGGCTACACCTTC. It codes for CASSKRVPAGQMTYGYTF.

This clone was observed once. The rearrangement uses TRBV4-2 and TRBJ2-3; D is undetermined. Germline V CDR1 and CDR2: LGHNA, YNFKEQ. The germline V and J ends were trimmed by 6 bases and 4 bases, with 5 bases remaining between them. The CDR3 runs to 11 residues. Here the CDR3 reads CASRNSDTQYF. The CDR3 region has the DNA TGTGCCAGCAGAAATTCAGATACGCAGTATTTT.

The rearrangement joins TRBV19 to TRBJ2-5, with D uncertain. Germline V gene sequence: CDR1 LNHDA, CDR2 SQIVND (reference sequence). CDR3 length: 13 residues. The germline V and J ends were trimmed by 4 bases and 5 bases, with 11 bases remaining between them. In nucleotides, the CDR3 is TGTGCCAGTAGTAGGGCCCTGGAGGAGACCCAGTACTTC. This codes for CASSRALEETQYF. The full variable domain, rest sourced from reference TRBV19 and TRBJ2-5, is DGGITQSPKYLFRKEGQNVTLSCEQNLNHDAMYWYRQDPGQGLRLIYYSQIVNDFQKGDIAEGYSVSREKKESFPLTVTSAQKNPTAFYLCASSRALEETQYFGPGTRLLVL.

V usage is TRBV3-1 (or the pseudogene TRBV3-2) and J usage is TRBJ2-7; TRBD2 might be the D (6 bases). V was pared by 0 bases and J by 4 bases, with 19 bases between. The CDR3 is 17 residues long. Germline values: CDR1 LGHDT, CDR2 YNNKEL (reference sequence). The CDR3 sequence is CASSQDLSGLGGYEQYF. CDR3 DNA sequence: TGTGCCAGCAGCCAAGATCTTTCCGGCCTTGGGGGGTACGAGCAGTACTTC.

The CDR3 coding sequence is TGTGCCAGCAGATACCAAGCGGCGAGCTCCTACGAGCAGTACTTC. Encoded protein: CASRYQAASSYEQYF. V is TRBV6-5 and J is TRBJ2-7; weak D call: TRBD2 (5 bases). The CDR3 runs to 15 residues. The germline CDR1 and CDR2 sequences are MNHEY and SVGAGI. V was trimmed by 6 bases and J by 0 bases, leaving 15 bases between them.

This clone was picked up a small number of times. The J gene is TRBJ2-7, the V gene TRBV4-1, with 10 bases that match TRBD1. Germline CDR1 and CDR2: MGHRA and YSYEKL. This CDR3 comprises 15 residues. The V gene end was trimmed by 4 bases and the J gene end by 4 bases; junction bases not matched to a gene: 7. The CDR3 region is CASSRAGQGSYEQYF. The CDR3, as DNA: TGCGCCAGCAGCCGAGCGGGACAGGGGTCTTACGAGCAGTACTTC.